This T cell receptor beta chain originates from a study of blood T cells in healthy people across ages. The V segment lost 1 base and the J segment 4 bases; nucleotides outside the gene matches: 3. Germline V CDR1 and CDR2: SQVTM, ANQGSEA. The CDR3 totals 14 residues. This clonotype was seen once. Using a J-beta primer mix together with a sample-barcoded 5' primer, a second PCR was run for about 7 to 12 cycles. TCRdb itself ran the 5' RACE reads through MiXCR, one entry per CDR3 protein. The sample records about 780,000 distinct CDR3 sequences, around 68% being singletons. No fewer than 6.5 million PBMCs went into each sample.

The receptor was isolated from a young man in good health. Material for sequencing was blood. The J gene is TRBJ2-1, the V gene TRBV29-1, with TRBD2 matching over 8 bases. The DNA for the CDR3 is TGCAGCGTTGAAGCCCTAGCGGGTTACAATGAGCAGTTCTTC. Translation: CSVEALAGYNEQFF.